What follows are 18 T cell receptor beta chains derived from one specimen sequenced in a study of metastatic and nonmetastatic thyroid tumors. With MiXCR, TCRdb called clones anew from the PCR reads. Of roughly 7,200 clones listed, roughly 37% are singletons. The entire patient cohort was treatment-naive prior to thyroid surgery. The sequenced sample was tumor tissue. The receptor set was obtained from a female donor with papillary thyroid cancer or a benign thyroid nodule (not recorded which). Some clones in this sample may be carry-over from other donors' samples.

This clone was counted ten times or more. The CDR3 sequence: CASSLQGNGPNEQFF. DNA of the CDR3: TGTGCCAGCAGCTTACAAGGGAACGGTCCCAATGAGCAGTTCTTC. V gene TRBV5-4 combines with J gene TRBJ2-1; D unclear. Germline V gene data show CDR1 as SGHNT and CDR2 as YYREEE (reference sequence). V was shortened by 2 bases and J by 6 bases, with 15 bases between the two germline ends. The CDR3 has 15 residues.

DNA for the CDR3: TGTGCCATCGGGGGAGGGAGCTCCTACAATGAGCAGTTCTTC. Protein: CAIGGGSSYNEQFF. V gene TRBV12-3 or TRBV12-4 combines with J gene TRBJ2-1; 7 bases fit TRBD2. This CDR3 is 14 amino acids long. V was clipped by 10 bases and J by 0 bases; unmatched bases: 6.

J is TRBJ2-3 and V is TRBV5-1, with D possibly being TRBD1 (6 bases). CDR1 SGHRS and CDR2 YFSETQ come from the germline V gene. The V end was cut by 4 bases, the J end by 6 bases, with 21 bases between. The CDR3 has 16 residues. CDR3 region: CASSARVGALVDTQYF. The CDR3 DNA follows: TGCGCCAGCAGCGCACGAGTGGGGGCCTTGGTGGATACGCAGTATTTT.

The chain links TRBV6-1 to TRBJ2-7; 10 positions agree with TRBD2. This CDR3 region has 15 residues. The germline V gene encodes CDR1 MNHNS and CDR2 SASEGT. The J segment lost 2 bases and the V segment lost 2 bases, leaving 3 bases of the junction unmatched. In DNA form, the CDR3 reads TGTGCCAGCAGTGAAAAAGCGGGAGGGGCCTACGAGCAGTACTTC. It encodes CASSEKAGGAYEQYF.

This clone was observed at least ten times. The CDR3 region is CASSGSEKLFF. CDR3 DNA: TGTGCCAGCAGTGGGAGCGAAAAACTGTTTTTT. The V call is TRBV2, the J call TRBJ1-4, with unresolved D. This CDR3 has 11 amino acids. Germline V gives CDR1 SNHLY, CDR2 FYNNEI. V was clipped by 4 bases and J by 8 bases, with 5 bases between them.

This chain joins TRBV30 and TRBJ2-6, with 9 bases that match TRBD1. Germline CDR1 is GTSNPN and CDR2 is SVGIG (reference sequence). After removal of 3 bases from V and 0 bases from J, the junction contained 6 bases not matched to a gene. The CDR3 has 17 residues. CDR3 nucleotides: TGTGCCTGGAGCGGCGGGACAGGGAGCTCTGGGGCCAACGTCCTGACTTTC. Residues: CAWSGGTGSSGANVLTF.

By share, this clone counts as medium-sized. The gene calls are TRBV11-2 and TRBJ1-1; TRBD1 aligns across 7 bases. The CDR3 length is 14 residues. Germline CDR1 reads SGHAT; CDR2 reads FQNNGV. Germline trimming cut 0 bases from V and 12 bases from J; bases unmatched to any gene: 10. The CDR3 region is CASSLDLQGVGSFF. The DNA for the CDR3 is TGTGCCAGCAGCTTAGATCTTCAGGGGGTAGGTTCTTTCTTT.

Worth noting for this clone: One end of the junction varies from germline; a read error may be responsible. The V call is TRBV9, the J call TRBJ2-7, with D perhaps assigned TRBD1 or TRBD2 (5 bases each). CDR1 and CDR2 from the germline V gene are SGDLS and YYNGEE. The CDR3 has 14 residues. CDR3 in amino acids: CASSNRDTGLEHYF. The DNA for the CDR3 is TGTGCCAGCAGCAATCGAGATACAGGACTCGAGCATTACTTC.

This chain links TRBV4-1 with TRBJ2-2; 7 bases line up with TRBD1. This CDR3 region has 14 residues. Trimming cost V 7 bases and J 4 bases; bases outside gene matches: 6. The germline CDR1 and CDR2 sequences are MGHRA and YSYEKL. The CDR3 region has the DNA TGCGCCAGCACCTCCAGGGGGTTCACCGGGGAGCTGTTTTTT. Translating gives CASTSRGFTGELFF.

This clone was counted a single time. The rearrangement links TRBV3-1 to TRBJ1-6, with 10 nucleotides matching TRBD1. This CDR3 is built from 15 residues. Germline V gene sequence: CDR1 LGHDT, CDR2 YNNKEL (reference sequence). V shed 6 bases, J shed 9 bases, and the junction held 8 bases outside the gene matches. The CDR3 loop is CASRPGTGASSPLHF. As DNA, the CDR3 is TGTGCCAGCAGGCCCGGGACAGGGGCCTCTTCACCCCTCCACTTT.

CDR3 nucleotide sequence: TGCGCCAGCAGCCAAGATCCGGGGGCTTCGGTCCTACTTTACGAGCAGTACTTC. This translates into CASSQDPGASVLLYEQYF. The J gene is TRBJ2-7, the V gene TRBV4-1, with D perhaps assigned TRBD1 or TRBD2 (6 bases each). Trimming removed 0 bases from V and 4 bases from J, with 22 bases in between. Germline V CDR1 and CDR2: MGHRA, YSYEKL. This CDR3 has 18 residues.

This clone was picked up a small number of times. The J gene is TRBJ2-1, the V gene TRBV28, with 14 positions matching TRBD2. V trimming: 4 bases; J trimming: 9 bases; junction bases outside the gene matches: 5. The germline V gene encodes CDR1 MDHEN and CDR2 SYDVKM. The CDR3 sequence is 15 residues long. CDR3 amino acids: CASSSGLAGVFEQFF. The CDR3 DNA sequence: TGTGCCAGCAGTTCGGGACTAGCGGGAGTGTTTGAGCAGTTCTTC.

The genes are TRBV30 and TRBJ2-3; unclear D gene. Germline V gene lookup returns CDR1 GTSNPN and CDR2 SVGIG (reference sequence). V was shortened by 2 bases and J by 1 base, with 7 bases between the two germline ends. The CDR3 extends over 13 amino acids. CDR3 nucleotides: TGTGCCTGGAGTTTGGCCCGCACAGATACGCAGTATTTT. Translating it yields CAWSLARTDTQYF.

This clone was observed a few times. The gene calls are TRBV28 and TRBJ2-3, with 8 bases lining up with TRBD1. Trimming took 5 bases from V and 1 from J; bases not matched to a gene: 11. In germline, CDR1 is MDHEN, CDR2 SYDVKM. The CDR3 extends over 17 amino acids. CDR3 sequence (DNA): TGTGCCAGCAGTCTCGCCACATACAGGGGGGGCACAGATACGCAGTATTTT. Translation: CASSLATYRGGTDTQYF.

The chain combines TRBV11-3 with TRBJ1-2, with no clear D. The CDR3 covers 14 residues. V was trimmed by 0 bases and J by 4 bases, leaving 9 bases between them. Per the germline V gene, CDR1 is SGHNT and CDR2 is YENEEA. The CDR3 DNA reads TGTGCCAGCAGCTTAGAAGGATTTTCCTATGGCTACACCTTC. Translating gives CASSLEGFSYGYTF.

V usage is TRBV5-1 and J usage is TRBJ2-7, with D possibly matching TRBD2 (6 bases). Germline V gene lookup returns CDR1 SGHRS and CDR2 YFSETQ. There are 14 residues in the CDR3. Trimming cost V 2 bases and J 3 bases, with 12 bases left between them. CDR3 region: CASSFSGGDYEQYF. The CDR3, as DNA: TGCGCCAGCAGCTTTAGCGGTGGGGACTACGAGCAGTACTTC.

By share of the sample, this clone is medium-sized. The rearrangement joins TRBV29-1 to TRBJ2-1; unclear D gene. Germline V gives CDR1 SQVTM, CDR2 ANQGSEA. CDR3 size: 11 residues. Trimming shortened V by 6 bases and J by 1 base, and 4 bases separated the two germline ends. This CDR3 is CSVLSYNEQFF. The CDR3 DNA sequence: TGCAGCGTGCTATCCTACAATGAGCAGTTCTTC.

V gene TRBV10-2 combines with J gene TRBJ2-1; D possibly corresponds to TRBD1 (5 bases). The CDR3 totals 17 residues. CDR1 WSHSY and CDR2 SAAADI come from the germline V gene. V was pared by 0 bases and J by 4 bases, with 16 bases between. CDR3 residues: CASSESGLPTEYNEQFF. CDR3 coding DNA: TGCGCCAGCAGTGAGTCGGGCCTCCCGACAGAATACAATGAGCAGTTCTTC.